The clone carrying this T cell receptor beta chain was seen a few times. Profiling relied on immunoSEQ multiplex PCR, and the TCRdb table lists in-frame clones only, not all of them. In the table there are 80,000 to 95,000 clones, around 83% of which are singletons. This sample is part of a study of blood T cell repertoires in COVID-19. Study information: Material from acute and convalescent COVID-19 was sourced from the United States, Italy and Spain.

This CDR3 has 13 amino acids. V shed 8 bases and J 10 bases; nucleotides not matched to a gene: 6. The V and J genes are TRBV12-3 or TRBV12-4 and TRBJ1-4; 11 bases are shared with TRBD1. Sequencing was performed on peripheral blood. The source of this sequence is a woman aged 80 or older in a cohort sampled during active or convalescent COVID-19. CDR3 DNA: TGTGCCAGCGGACAGGGGGCTCCGAGAAAACTGTTTTTT. It is translated as CASGQGAPRKLFF.